This T cell receptor beta chain was recovered during a study of blood T cell repertoires in COVID-19. Study at large: The analysed material was cDNA or gDNA that came from T cells, B-cell-depleted T cells, or PBMCs.

It was during active infection that Seattle patients were enrolled and then longitudinally followed. The protocol was immunoSEQ multiplex PCR, while the TCRdb copy is restricted to in-frame clones and leaves out a portion. The table records just over 300,000 clones, approximately 89% of them present only once. Sequencing was done on a sample of peripheral blood. This clonotype was obtained from a woman in her 30s with COVID-19, enrolled during active disease.

Here the CDR3 reads CASSVAPQNQETQYF. The CDR3 DNA follows: TGTGCCAGCAGCGTAGCGCCCCAGAACCAAGAGACCCAGTACTTC. The chain couples TRBV9 to TRBJ2-5, with no clear D. Germline V gives CDR1 SGDLS, CDR2 YYNGEE. This CDR3 region has 15 residues. The ends were cut back, 0 bases at V and 0 bases at J, with 9 bases in the middle.